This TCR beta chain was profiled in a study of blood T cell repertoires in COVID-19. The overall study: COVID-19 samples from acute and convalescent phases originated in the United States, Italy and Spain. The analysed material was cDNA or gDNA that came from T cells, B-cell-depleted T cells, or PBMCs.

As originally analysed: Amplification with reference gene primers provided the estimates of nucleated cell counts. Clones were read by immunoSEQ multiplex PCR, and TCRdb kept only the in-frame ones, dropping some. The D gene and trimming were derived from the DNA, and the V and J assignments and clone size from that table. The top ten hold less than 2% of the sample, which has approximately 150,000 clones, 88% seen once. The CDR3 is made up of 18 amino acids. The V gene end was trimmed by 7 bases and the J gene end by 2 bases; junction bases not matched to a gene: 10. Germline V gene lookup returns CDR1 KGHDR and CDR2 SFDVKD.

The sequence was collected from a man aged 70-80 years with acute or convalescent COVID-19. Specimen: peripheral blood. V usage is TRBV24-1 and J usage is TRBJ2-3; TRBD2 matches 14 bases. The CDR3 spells CATSETRTSGGSTDTQYF. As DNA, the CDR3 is TGTGCCACCAGCGAGACCCGGACTAGCGGGGGGTCCACAGATACGCAGTATTTT.